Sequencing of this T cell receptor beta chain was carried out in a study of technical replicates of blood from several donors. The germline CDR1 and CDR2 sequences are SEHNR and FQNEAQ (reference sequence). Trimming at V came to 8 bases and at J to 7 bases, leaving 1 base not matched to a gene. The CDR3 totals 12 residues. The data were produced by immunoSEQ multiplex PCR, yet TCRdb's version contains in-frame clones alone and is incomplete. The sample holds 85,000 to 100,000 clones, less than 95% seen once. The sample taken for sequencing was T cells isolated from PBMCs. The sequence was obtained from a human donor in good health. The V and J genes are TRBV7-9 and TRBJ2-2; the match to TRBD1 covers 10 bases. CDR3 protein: CASGTGVGELFF. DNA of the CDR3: TGTGCCAGCGGGACAGGGGTCGGGGAGCTGTTTTTT.